The rows below give T cell receptor beta chains drawn from one sample of a study of T cells in Graves' hyperthyroidism and ophthalmopathy. TCRdb itself ran the multiplex PCR reads through MiXCR, one entry per CDR3 protein. The sample carries some 770,000 distinct CDR3 sequences, about 16% recorded once. Input material: blood. All receptors derive from a man aged 18 to 30 with Graves' hyperthyroidism. CDR3s include the opening cysteine and the closing phenylalanine or tryptophan.

j_gene | v_gene | CDR3aa
TRBJ2-1 | TRBV29-1 | CSGTSGRDNEQFF
TRBJ2-3 | TRBV28 | CASSLTGDPGTDTQYF
TRBJ2-5 | TRBV29-1 | CSVGTSGTYQETQYF
TRBJ1-1 | TRBV11-2 | CASSLVQASGMNTEAFF
TRBJ1-2 | TRBV24-1 | CATSELGYGYTF
TRBJ1-1 | TRBV20-1 | CSANRQGLEAFF
TRBJ2-2 | TRBV10-3 | CAISGVRDSGELFF
TRBJ2-1 | TRBV20-1 | CSAISIAGAANEQFF
TRBJ2-3 | TRBV9 | CASSPRTGKATDTQYF
TRBJ2-7 | TRBV28 | CASSFGGRDRDEQYF
TRBJ1-5 | TRBV7-9 | CASGQGEQPQHF
TRBJ1-5 | TRBV2 | CASTTGTGIHQPQHF
TRBJ2-1 | TRBV12-3/TRBV12-4 | CASSYTSGRAYEQFF
TRBJ2-5 | TRBV4-1 | CASSQDYRRGGETQYF
TRBJ1-2 | TRBV9 | CASSDRTGNGYTF
TRBJ2-5 | TRBV27 | CASSLCGSKYF